This T cell receptor (beta chain) was sequenced during a study of CD8 T cells in Susac syndrome. Losses at the gene ends were 0 bases for V and 10 bases for J; bases not matched to a gene: 6. The CDR3 contains 15 residues. Germline V lookup: CDR1 MGHRA, CDR2 YSYEKL. With random hexamers, roughly 0.5 to 1 ug RNA was reverse transcribed. Amplification of the TCR beta CDR3 was carried out by immunoSEQ multiplex PCR, which spanned a total of 54 Vbeta and 13 Jbeta segments. One entry per CDR3 protein, called by TCRdb with MiXCR from the immunoSEQ multiplex PCR reads. The sample includes some 100,000 distinct CDR3 sequences, around 90% of them seen just once.

This sequence originates from a human donor in good health. The V and J genes are TRBV4-1 and TRBJ2-1; 10 positions agree with TRBD2. The sequencing sample was made of CD4+ T cells from PBMCs. CDR3 in DNA: TGCGCCAGCAGCCAAGACTCTAGCGGGAGTTTAGAGCAGTTCTTC. It translates to CASSQDSSGSLEQFF.